This entry features one T cell receptor beta chain sequence. This sample stems from a study of blood T cells in healthy people across ages. Study information: Template-switching capture recovered about one barcoded beta molecule per two T cells.

Primers used in a second PCR of about 6 to 11 cycles were a sample-barcoded 5' primer and a J-beta primer mix. TCRdb called the 5' RACE reads again in MiXCR, with one record for every CDR3 protein. Among about 500,000 distinct CDR3 sequences, nearly 25% were seen once, and the ten largest hold approximately 8.7%. CDR1 is LGHNA, CDR2 YSLEER, per germline. The CDR3 sequence is 16 residues long. V lost 1 base to trimming and J lost 1 base; unmatched junction nucleotides: 4. The sample, around 10 milliliters of peripheral blood, was drawn from each donor. Per-sample PBMC isolation yielded at least 6.5 million cells. These data were also reused for a study on T cells of mothers and their children.

V gene TRBV4-3 combines with J gene TRBJ2-4; TRBD1 matches at 7 bases. The TCR was taken from a boy between 10 and 17 years old in good health. The sequenced sample consisted of blood. The CDR3 reads CASSQGQGLAKNIQYF. CDR3 DNA: TGCGCCAGCAGCCAAGGACAGGGATTGGCCAAAAACATTCAGTACTTC.